Following are 22 T cell receptor beta chains from one sample sequenced in a study of shared clonotypes between healthy human individuals (dated by TCRdb to the early 2020s). Library creation used the immunoSEQ multiplex PCR assay. TCRdb limited this immuneACCESS table to in-frame rearrangements with V and J called. A share of clones is missing; checked studies link under half to unresolved V genes, and the rest is unexplained. The sample table records around 550,000 clones; 96% of these occur just once. The ten most abundant clones make up about 0.064% of the sample. The material sequenced was naive CD4+ T cells sorted from blood. The cell subset or site tag for this specimen amounts to: CD45RA+ positively selected. All receptors come from a woman between 25 and 40 years old in good health.

This clone was seen once. The chain joins TRBV6-5 to TRBJ2-7; 10 bases match TRBD2. Trimming at V came to 6 bases and at J to 2 bases, leaving 4 bases not matched to a gene. Germline loops: CDR1 MNHEY, CDR2 SVGAGI. CDR3 length: 14 amino acids. For the CDR3, the DNA is TGTGCCAGCAGGGCCGGGACTAGCGCCTACGAGCAGTACTTC. It encodes CASRAGTSAYEQYF.

This clone is a singleton in its sample. The V gene is TRBV7-9, the J gene TRBJ2-7; tentatively, D is TRBD2 (6 bases). Germline V gene sequence: CDR1 SEHNR, CDR2 FQNEAQ (reference sequence). This CDR3 has 15 residues. V was trimmed by 0 bases and J by 0 bases, leaving 9 bases between them. The CDR3 nucleotides are TGTGCCAGCAGCTTAGCTTCGGGACTCTCCTACGAGCAGTACTTC. This sequence encodes CASSLASGLSYEQYF.

This chain links TRBV11-2 with TRBJ2-7, with a weak D call TRBD2 (5 bases). The CDR3 consists of 15 residues. Trimming shortened V by 3 bases and J by 3 bases, and 15 bases separated the two germline ends. Germline CDR1 is SGHAT and CDR2 is FQNNGV. The CDR3: CASSLPLRGNYEQYF. CDR3 in DNA: TGTGCCAGCAGCTTGCCTCTTCGAGGGAACTACGAGCAGTACTTC.

The V and J genes are TRBV5-4 and TRBJ2-5; D remains unclear. Matching the DNA end better, TRBJ2-7 makes the J call doubtful. Germline V gene data show CDR1 as SGHNT and CDR2 as YYREEE (reference sequence). CDR3 length equals 12 residues. CDR3 sequence: CASTFASYEQYF. CDR3 DNA sequence: TGTGCCAGCACCTTCGCTTCCTACGAGCAGTACTTC.

The V call is TRBV18, the J call TRBJ1-5; no firm D call. The germline gives CDR1 KGHSH, CDR2 LQKENI. V lost 3 bases and J 4 bases, leaving 7 bases between the germline ends. The CDR3 consists of 13 residues. The CDR3 here is CASSPQKNQPQHF. CDR3 bases: TGTGCCAGCTCACCTCAGAAGAATCAGCCCCAGCATTTT. Combining the CDR3 with reference TRBV18 and TRBJ1-5 gives the whole variable domain NAGVMQNPRHLVRRRGQEARLRCSPMKGHSHVYWYRQLPEEGLKFMVYLQKENIIDESGMPKERFSAEFPKEGPSILRIQQVVRGDSAAYFCASSPQKNQPQHFGDGTRLSIL.

This chain uses TRBV7-9 with TRBJ2-3, with 13 bases matching TRBD2. This CDR3 comprises 15 residues. Per germline, CDR1 SEHNR and CDR2 FQNEAQ (reference sequence). The V segment lost 8 bases and the J segment 4 bases; nucleotides outside the gene matches: 6. The CDR3 reads CASLPGLAGPDTQYF. CDR3 nucleotides: TGTGCCAGCCTACCGGGACTAGCGGGACCAGATACGCAGTATTTT.

The chain joins TRBV28 to TRBJ2-3; TRBD1 aligns across 10 bases. This CDR3 is built from 14 residues. V shed 6 bases, J shed 6 bases, and the junction held 6 bases outside the gene matches. CDR1 MDHEN and CDR2 SYDVKM come from the germline V gene. The CDR3 nucleotides read TGTGCCAGCAGCCAGGACAGGGGGGGGGATACGCAGTATTTT. Encoded protein: CASSQDRGGDTQYF.

This chain links TRBV10-1 with TRBJ1-2, with 10 bases identical to TRBD1. V shed 2 bases, J shed 2 bases, and the junction held 5 bases outside the gene matches. This CDR3 has 16 residues. Germline CDR1 WNHNN, CDR2 SYGVQD (reference sequence). The CDR3 nucleotides read TGCGCCAGCAGTGAGAATCGACAGGGGGCAAACTATGGCTACACCTTC. Its translation is CASSENRQGANYGYTF.

This clone showed up just once. The J gene is TRBJ2-3, the V gene TRBV5-1; D perhaps matches TRBD1 (6 bases). This CDR3 spans 16 amino acids. V lost 5 bases and J 4 bases, leaving 20 bases between the germline ends. In germline, CDR1 is SGHRS, CDR2 YFSETQ. The CDR3 coding sequence is TGCGCCAGCAGGGAGATACCCCTCACAGGGTCAGATACGCAGTATTTT. As protein: CASREIPLTGSDTQYF.

In this sample, this clone turned up once. The chain links TRBV10-3 to TRBJ1-4; TRBD1 might be the D (6 bases). Germline V lookup: CDR1 ENHRY, CDR2 SYGVKD. The CDR3 consists of 14 residues. V lost 11 bases and J lost 6, with 19 bases in between. The CDR3: CAAARGAFDEKLFF. In nucleotides, the CDR3 is TGTGCCGCCGCTCGGGGGGCGTTCGATGAAAAACTGTTTTTT.

The chain has TRBV30 and TRBJ2-2; TRBD2 aligns across 9 bases. V was clipped by 4 bases and J by 4 bases; unmatched bases: 10. The CDR3 spans 16 residues. From germline, CDR1 is GTSNPN and CDR2 SVGIG (reference sequence). CDR3 protein: CAWTWTSVTITGELFF. The CDR3 DNA reads as TGTGCCTGGACTTGGACTAGCGTTACTATCACCGGGGAGCTGTTTTTT.

The J gene is TRBJ1-2, the V gene TRBV5-4, with D uncertain. Trimming pared 0 bases from V and 2 bases from J, leaving 5 bases between. From germline, CDR1 is SGHNT and CDR2 YYREEE (reference sequence). The CDR3 is 13 residues long. CDR3 amino acids: CASSLVQNYGYTF. CDR3 sequence (DNA): TGTGCCAGCAGCTTGGTACAGAACTATGGCTACACCTTC.

The V gene is TRBV28, the J gene TRBJ1-1; D unclear. This CDR3 has 12 amino acids. Deletions cut 3 bases from V and 9 bases from J, with 11 bases between. Germline assignment: CDR1 MDHEN and CDR2 SYDVKM. CDR3 loop: CASSFRGRKAFF. The CDR3, as DNA: TGTGCCAGCAGTTTTCGTGGGCGGAAAGCTTTCTTT.

The rearrangement links TRBV7-2 to TRBJ2-1; TRBD2 matches at 11 bases. Germline CDR1 is SGHTA and CDR2 is FQGNSA. CDR3 length equals 17 residues. Trimming cost V 2 bases and J 5 bases; bases outside gene matches: 8. In nucleotides, the CDR3 is TGTGCCAGCAGCTTAATAGCGGGAGGGCCTTTAAACAATGAGCAGTTCTTC. The encoded protein is CASSLIAGGPLNNEQFF.

The chain joins TRBV12-2 to TRBJ2-7; the table's D call, TRBD2, was not checked against the DNA. TRBV12-2 is given as a pseudogene. The CDR3 has 14 amino acids. In DNA, the CDR3 is TGTGCAAGTCGCTTAGCGGGGACTAGCAGAGAGCAGTACTTC. It encodes CASRLAGTSREQYF.

This chain uses TRBV11-2 with TRBJ1-3, with unresolved D. CDR1 is SGHAT, CDR2 FQNNGV, per germline. V gave up 5 bases and J gave up 0 bases, with 14 bases separating them. This CDR3 is built from 16 residues. Written as DNA, the CDR3 is TGTGCCAGCAGCAATAGTTCGGTACCCTCTGGAAACACCATATATTTT. It translates to CASSNSSVPSGNTIYF.

The gene calls are TRBV14 and TRBJ2-5; 7 bases match TRBD1. The J call may be wrong; the DNA end is better matched by TRBJ2-7. The CDR3 totals 15 residues. CDR1 is SGHDN, CDR2 FVKESK, per germline. This CDR3 is CASSQSGQRRSEQYF. Here the CDR3 DNA reads TGTGCCAGCAGCCAATCGGGACAGCGGAGAAGCGAGCAGTACTTC.

The chain joins TRBV6-1 to TRBJ1-2; no reliable D call. CDR1 is MNHNS, CDR2 SASEGT, per germline. The V gene lost 5 bases and the J gene lost 8 bases, with 9 bases spanning the gap. The CDR3 is made up of 11 amino acids. The chain's CDR3 is CASSPPVGYTF. CDR3 coding DNA: TGTGCCAGCAGTCCCCCTGTAGGCTACACCTTC.

The chain recombines TRBV28 with TRBJ1-3, with D perhaps TRBD1 (5 bases). CDR1 MDHEN and CDR2 SYDVKM come from the germline V gene. The CDR3 has 15 residues. V was clipped by 8 bases and J by 4 bases, with 18 bases between them. The CDR3 nucleotides are TGTGCCAGCCAAAGAGGGGATTCCGCCGGAAACACCATATATTTT. Its translation is CASQRGDSAGNTIYF.

This chain links TRBV2 with TRBJ2-1, with D unresolved. This CDR3 comprises 16 residues. The V end was cut by 2 bases, the J end by 0 bases, with 11 bases between. Germline CDR1 is SNHLY and CDR2 is FYNNEI. The CDR3 DNA is TGTGCCAGCAGTGAACGGGCGTTTAGCTCCTACAATGAGCAGTTCTTC. Protein product: CASSERAFSSYNEQFF.

The rearrangement joins TRBV14 to TRBJ2-6; possibly TRBD1 for D (5 bases). Germline V gives CDR1 SGHDN, CDR2 FVKESK. CDR3 size: 15 residues. Trimming took off 6 bases at V and 2 bases at J, with 11 bases between the two ends. CDR3 protein: CASSPGFPGANVLTF. The CDR3 DNA reads TGTGCCAGCAGTCCAGGGTTCCCTGGGGCCAACGTCCTGACTTTC.

This clone occurred once. CDR3 nucleotides: TGCAGCGCACTCGGGACGTCGGGACTAGTATCCGGGGAGCTGTTTTTT. Its protein is CSALGTSGLVSGELFF. The chain links TRBV29-1 to TRBJ2-2; 8 nucleotides match TRBD2. This CDR3 spans 16 amino acids. The trim removed 7 bases at V and 6 bases at J, leaving 16 bases unmatched. Germline values: CDR1 SQVTM, CDR2 ANQGSEA.